The 25 T cell receptor beta chains in this list originate from one sample, sequenced in a study of shared clonotypes between healthy human individuals (dated by TCRdb to 2018 to 2021). The library was prepared using the immunoSEQ multiplex PCR assay. TCRdb limited this immuneACCESS table to in-frame rearrangements with V and J called. A share of clones is missing; checked studies link under half to unresolved V genes, and the rest is unexplained. The table for this sample lists 2,100,000 or so clones; 90% to 97% of them were counted only once. The ten largest clones take up less than 0.15% of the sample. Sequencing input: naive CD4+ T cells sorted from blood. Taken with the paper, the label for cell subset or site translates to: CD45RA+ positively selected. These receptors all come from a man aged 18 to 30 in good health.

This rearrangement joins TRBV30 to TRBJ1-1, with 11 bases lining up with TRBD1. CDR1 GTSNPN and CDR2 SVGIG come from the germline V gene (reference sequence). CDR3 size: 14 residues. V was clipped by 3 bases and J by 4 bases; unmatched bases: 4. The CDR3 nucleotides read TGTGCCTGGAGAGGGGACAGGGGGTTCACTGAAGCTTTCTTT. Its protein product is CAWRGDRGFTEAFF.

The V call is TRBV2, the J call TRBJ1-5; 8 positions agree with TRBD1. With V trimmed by 6 bases and J by 0 bases, 4 bases remained unmatched. This CDR3 contains 15 residues. Germline CDR1 and CDR2: SNHLY and FYNNEI. CDR3 sequence reads: CASSRQGYSNQPQHF. CDR3 coding DNA: TGTGCCAGCAGCAGACAGGGGTATAGCAATCAGCCCCAGCATTTT.

Worth noting for this clone: At the DNA level, this CDR3 is encoded by other sequences in the same sample as well. The chain employs TRBV10-3 and TRBJ1-5; the D gene is possibly TRBD1 (5 bases). CDR1 and CDR2 (germline): ENHRY, SYGVKD. The CDR3 is 14 amino acids. Trimming took 4 bases from V and 3 from J, leaving 10 bases between them. The CDR3 nucleotides are TGTGCCATCAGTGCGCAGGGATCCAATCAGCCCCAGCATTTT. Translating it yields CAISAQGSNQPQHF.

The V gene is TRBV6-6, the J gene TRBJ2-1; D possibly corresponds to TRBD2 (5 bases). This CDR3 spans 12 amino acids. Germline-derived CDR1 and CDR2 are MNHNY and SVGAGI (reference sequence). Trimming removed 2 bases from V and 9 bases from J, with 8 bases in between. CDR3 amino acids: CASSYAGIEQFF. The CDR3 DNA follows: TGTGCCAGCAGTTACGCCGGGATTGAGCAGTTCTTC.

To note about this clone: This same CDR3 is encoded by further DNA sequences in the sample. The rearrangement uses TRBV28 and TRBJ2-7; D call uncertain. V lost 2 bases, J lost 1 base, and 6 bases lay in between. The CDR3 is made up of 13 amino acids. CDR1 is MDHEN, CDR2 SYDVKM, per germline. The CDR3 loop reads CASSLPRSYEQYF. The CDR3 DNA reads as TGTGCCAGCAGTTTACCCCGTTCCTACGAGCAGTACTTC. Full variable domain (rest looked up from reference TRBV28 and TRBJ2-7): DVKVTQSSRYLVKRTGEKVFLECVQDMDHENMFWYRQDPGLGLRLIYFSYDVKMKEKGDIPEGYSVSREKKERFSLILESASTNQTSMYLCASSLPRSYEQYFGPGTRLTVT.

CDR3 residues: CASSLDRLAWDTQYF. For the CDR3, the DNA is TGTGCCAGCAGCTTAGATAGGCTAGCGTGGGATACGCAGTATTTT. The gene calls are TRBV11-2 and TRBJ2-3, with D possibly matching TRBD2 (6 bases). The germline V gene has CDR1 SGHAT and CDR2 FQNNGV. With 0 bases removed from V and 6 bases from J, the gap between germline ends came to 13 bases. The CDR3 totals 15 residues. Based on the CDR3 plus reference TRBV11-2 and TRBJ2-3, the full variable domain is EAGVAQSPRYKIIEKRQSVAFWCNPISGHATLYWYQQILGQGPKLLIQFQNNGVVDDSQLPKDRFSAERLKGVDSTLKIQPAKLEDSAVYLCASSLDRLAWDTQYFGPGTRLTVL.

The chain combines TRBV6-6 with TRBJ1-2; D is unresolved. With 4 bases removed from V and 2 bases from J, the gap between germline ends came to 11 bases. The CDR3 sequence is 14 residues long. CDR1 is MNHNY and CDR2 is SVGAGI in the germline V gene (reference sequence). The CDR3, as DNA: TGTGCCAGCAGTTCCTCGAACTTCAACTATGGCTACACCTTC. Translating gives CASSSSNFNYGYTF.

J is TRBJ2-1 and V is TRBV6-5; 7 bases align to TRBD2. The CDR3 covers 16 residues. Trimming cost V 1 base and J 7 bases; bases outside gene matches: 10. The germline gives CDR1 MNHEY, CDR2 SVGAGI. The CDR3: CASSYYQRDPRNEQFF. As DNA, the CDR3 is TGTGCCAGCAGTTACTACCAGCGGGATCCCAGGAATGAGCAGTTCTTC.

V and J are TRBV2 and TRBJ1-5; D gene uncertain. The germline V gene has CDR1 SNHLY and CDR2 FYNNEI. V lost 0 bases, J lost 12 bases, and 15 bases lay in between. This CDR3 has 14 residues. CDR3 in amino acids: CASSEANEHRFQHF. The CDR3 nucleotides read TGTGCCAGCAGTGAAGCGAACGAACACCGGTTCCAGCATTTT. The full variable domain, in which reference TRBV2 and TRBJ1-5 provide the parts outside the CDR3, is EPEVTQTPSHQVTQMGQEVILRCVPISNHLYFYWYRQILGQKVEFLVSFYNNEISEKSEIFDDQFSVERPDGSNFTLKIRSTKLEDSAMYFCASSEANEHRFQHFGDGTRLSIL.

J is TRBJ2-5 and V is TRBV7-9; the match to TRBD1 covers 10 bases. The trim removed 5 bases at V and 4 bases at J, leaving 10 bases unmatched. There are 16 residues in the CDR3. The germline CDR1 and CDR2 sequences are SEHNR and FQNEAQ (reference sequence). This CDR3 is CASSLTGTGDRETQYF. As DNA, the CDR3 is TGTGCCAGCAGCCTTACCGGGACAGGGGACCGAGAGACCCAGTACTTC. Looking up the rest from reference TRBV7-9 and TRBJ2-5 gives the full variable domain: DTGVSQNPRHKITKRGQNVTFRCDPISEHNRLYWYRQTLGQGPEFLTYFQNEAQLEKSRLLSDRFSAERPKGSFSTLEIQRTEQGDSAMYLCASSLTGTGDRETQYFGPGTRLLVL.

The sample holds one count of this clone. The gene calls are TRBV5-5 and TRBJ1-3; the D gene is possibly TRBD1 (5 bases). Germline loops: CDR1 SGHKS, CDR2 YYEKEE (reference sequence). The V and J ends lost 5 bases and 0 bases respectively, with 12 bases between them. The CDR3 has 15 residues. In DNA, the CDR3 is TGTGCCAGCAGGCGGGACGGCAACTCTGGAAACACCATATATTTT. It codes for CASRRDGNSGNTIYF.

The chain employs TRBV6-1 and TRBJ1-2, with a possible D match to TRBD1 (6 bases). Trimming left V 2 bases short and J 6 bases short, with 7 bases between. Germline V CDR1 and CDR2: MNHNS, SASEGT. This CDR3 is built from 12 residues. CDR3 coding DNA: TGTGCCAGCAGTGAAAGACAGGATGGCTACACCTTC. Residues: CASSERQDGYTF.

The V and J genes are TRBV29-1 and TRBJ1-2; possibly TRBD1 for D (6 bases). Trimming left V 4 bases short and J 7 bases short, with 10 bases between. This CDR3 has 11 amino acids. Germline V gene sequence: CDR1 SQVTM, CDR2 ANQGSEA. The CDR3, as DNA: TGCAGCGTTGGGGGGGGCGGTGGCTACACCTTC. The encoded protein is CSVGGGGGYTF.

The rearrangement uses TRBV10-3 and TRBJ2-1, with D possibly matching TRBD1 (5 bases). Looked up from germline, CDR1 is ENHRY and CDR2 is SYGVKD. Trimming pared 1 base from V and 5 bases from J, leaving 9 bases between. This CDR3 is 14 amino acids long. The CDR3 protein is CAISEYPGNNEQFF. The DNA of the CDR3 is TGTGCCATCAGTGAGTATCCAGGGAACAATGAGCAGTTCTTC.

CDR3 loop: CAWRSGTGGYNEQFF. The CDR3 nucleotides are TGTGCCTGGAGATCCGGGACAGGGGGGTACAATGAGCAGTTCTTC. The chain links TRBV30 to TRBJ2-1, with TRBD1 matching 11 bases. Per the germline V gene, CDR1 is GTSNPN and CDR2 is SVGIG (reference sequence). This CDR3 has 15 residues. The junction had 5 bases not matched to a gene; V was cut back by 3 bases and J by 4 bases. Full variable domain (rest looked up from reference TRBV30 and TRBJ2-1): SQTIHQWPATLVQPVGSPLSLECTVEGTSNPNLYWYRQAAGRGLQLLFYSVGIGQISSEVPQNLSASRPQDRQFILSSKKLLLSDSGFYLCAWRSGTGGYNEQFFGPGTRLTVL.

This sequence joins TRBV7-9 and TRBJ2-1, with 7 bases lining up with TRBD1. The CDR3 sequence is 17 residues long. Germline V CDR1 and CDR2: SEHNR, FQNEAQ (reference sequence). Germline trimming cut 2 bases from V and 0 bases from J; bases unmatched to any gene: 7. The CDR3 is CASSLTLWDSSYNEQFF. CDR3 DNA sequence: TGTGCCAGCAGCTTAACTCTCTGGGACAGCTCCTACAATGAGCAGTTCTTC.

This chain joins TRBV6-5 and TRBJ2-7; 7 bases align to TRBD1. Germline V CDR1 and CDR2: MNHEY, SVGAGI. The CDR3 runs 15 residues. The V gene end was trimmed by 6 bases and the J gene end by 0 bases; junction bases not matched to a gene: 8. The chain's CDR3 is CASSSSGQISYEQYF. CDR3 DNA sequence: TGTGCCAGCAGCTCCTCGGGACAGATCTCCTACGAGCAGTACTTC.

The CDR3 protein is CAWSALGPGELFF. CDR3 coding DNA: TGTGCCTGGAGCGCCTTGGGGCCCGGGGAGCTGTTTTTT. The rearrangement uses TRBV30 and TRBJ2-2, with D maybe TRBD1 (5 bases). Between the trimmed V and J ends, which lost 3 bases and 6 bases, there was a span of 11 bases. Germline CDR1 is GTSNPN and CDR2 is SVGIG (reference sequence). This CDR3 contains 13 residues. Full variable domain (outside the CDR3, taken from reference TRBV30 and TRBJ2-2): SQTIHQWPATLVQPVGSPLSLECTVEGTSNPNLYWYRQAAGRGLQLLFYSVGIGQISSEVPQNLSASRPQDRQFILSSKKLLLSDSGFYLCAWSALGPGELFFGEGSRLTVL.

The V call is TRBV30, the J call TRBJ1-1; the D gene is possibly TRBD1 (6 bases). Germline V lookup: CDR1 GTSNPN, CDR2 SVGIG (reference sequence). The V and J ends lost 0 bases and 9 bases respectively, with 14 bases between them. The CDR3 is made up of 13 amino acids. This CDR3 reads CAWSVQGQLKAFF. The CDR3 DNA is TGTGCCTGGAGTGTACAGGGTCAACTAAAAGCTTTCTTT.

With respect to this clone: The sample contains more than one DNA sequence encoding this CDR3. The chain carries TRBV7-2 and TRBJ1-2; 10 bases line up with TRBD1. Germline values: CDR1 SGHTA, CDR2 FQGNSA. The CDR3 extends over 13 amino acids. The ends lost 5 bases at V and 5 bases at J; junction bases unmatched: 2. The CDR3 spells CASSPDRGYGYTF. CDR3 DNA sequence: TGTGCCAGCAGCCCGGACAGGGGGTATGGCTACACCTTC.

The V gene is TRBV18, the J gene TRBJ2-2; no reliable D call. The germline CDR1 and CDR2 sequences are KGHSH and LQKENI. This CDR3 comprises 15 residues. V lost 6 bases and J 0 bases, leaving 11 bases between the germline ends. The CDR3 loop is CASSLGRANTGELFF. The CDR3 coding sequence is TGTGCCAGCTCCCTGGGAAGGGCGAACACCGGGGAGCTGTTTTTT.

V gene TRBV28 combines with J gene TRBJ1-5; D may be TRBD1 (5 bases). The germline V and J ends were trimmed by 6 bases and 2 bases, with 17 bases remaining between them. Germline V lookup: CDR1 MDHEN, CDR2 SYDVKM. The CDR3 is 16 residues long. CDR3 coding DNA: TGTGCCAGCAGCCCTCCTACAGGATCAGGCAATCAGCCCCAGCATTTT. Its translation: CASSPPTGSGNQPQHF.

This clone was found once. This sample includes further DNA sequences coding for the same CDR3. The chain is built from TRBV29-1 and TRBJ2-7; possibly TRBD1 for D (7 bases). CDR3 length: 11 amino acids. The germline V gene has CDR1 SQVTM and CDR2 ANQGSEA. V dropped 6 bases and J dropped 4 bases, with 10 bases sitting between them. In DNA, the CDR3 is TGCAGCGTCAGGGGGGCTTACGAGCAGTACTTC. Its translation is CSVRGAYEQYF.

The rearrangement uses TRBV10-3 and TRBJ1-2; 7 nucleotides agree with TRBD1. CDR3 size: 14 residues. Germline-derived CDR1 and CDR2 are ENHRY and SYGVKD. The trim removed 0 bases at V and 4 bases at J, leaving 2 bases unmatched. The CDR3 here is CAISESGQAYGYTF. CDR3 DNA: TGTGCCATCAGTGAGTCAGGACAGGCCTATGGCTACACCTTC.

The chain employs TRBV19 and TRBJ1-5, with TRBD1 matching 7 bases. Unmatched junction bases numbered 4, after V lost 5 bases and J lost 3 bases. The CDR3 contains 14 residues. CDR1 and CDR2 (germline): LNHDA, SQIVND (reference sequence). The CDR3 is CASSSQGDNQPQHF. The CDR3 DNA is TGTGCCAGTAGTTCTCAGGGGGACAATCAGCCCCAGCATTTT.